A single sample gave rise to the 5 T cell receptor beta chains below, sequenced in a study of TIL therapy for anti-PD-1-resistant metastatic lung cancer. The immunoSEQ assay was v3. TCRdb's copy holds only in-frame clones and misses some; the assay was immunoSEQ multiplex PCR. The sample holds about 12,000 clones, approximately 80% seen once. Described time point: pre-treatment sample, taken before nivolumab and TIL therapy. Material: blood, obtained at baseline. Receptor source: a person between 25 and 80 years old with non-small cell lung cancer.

The CDR3 protein is CAISESLRLEGSGGYTF. The CDR3 DNA sequence: TGTGCCATCAGTGAGTCTCTTAGGCTAGAAGGGTCCGGCGGCTACACCTTC. The chain combines TRBV10-3 with TRBJ1-2; no definite D call. The CDR3 length is 17 residues. V dropped 0 bases and J dropped 8 bases, with 22 bases sitting between them. The germline CDR1 and CDR2 sequences are ENHRY and SYGVKD.

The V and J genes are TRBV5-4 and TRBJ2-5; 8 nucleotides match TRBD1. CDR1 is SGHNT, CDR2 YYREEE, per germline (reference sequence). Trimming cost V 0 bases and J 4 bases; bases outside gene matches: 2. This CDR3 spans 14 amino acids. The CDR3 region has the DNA TGTGCCAGCAGCTTGGGGGACAGGAGAGAGACCCAGTACTTC. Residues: CASSLGDRRETQYF. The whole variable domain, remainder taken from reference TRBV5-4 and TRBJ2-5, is ETGVTQSPTHLIKTRGQQVTLRCSSQSGHNTVSWYQQALGQGPQFIFQYYREEENGRGNFPPRFSGLQFPNYSSELNVNALELDDSALYLCASSLGDRRETQYFGPGTRLLVL.

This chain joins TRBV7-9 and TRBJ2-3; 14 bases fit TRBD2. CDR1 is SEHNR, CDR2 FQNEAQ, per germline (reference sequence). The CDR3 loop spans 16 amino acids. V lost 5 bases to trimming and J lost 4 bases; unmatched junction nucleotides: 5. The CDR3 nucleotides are TGTGCCAGCAGCAGACTAGCGGGAGGGCCCTCAGATACGCAGTATTTT. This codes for CASSRLAGGPSDTQYF.

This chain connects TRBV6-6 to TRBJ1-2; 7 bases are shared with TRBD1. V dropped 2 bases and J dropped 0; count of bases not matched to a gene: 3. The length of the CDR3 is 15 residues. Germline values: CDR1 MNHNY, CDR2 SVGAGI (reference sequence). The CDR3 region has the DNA TGTGCCAGCAGTTACGCCGGGACAGCTAACTATGGCTACACCTTC. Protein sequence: CASSYAGTANYGYTF.

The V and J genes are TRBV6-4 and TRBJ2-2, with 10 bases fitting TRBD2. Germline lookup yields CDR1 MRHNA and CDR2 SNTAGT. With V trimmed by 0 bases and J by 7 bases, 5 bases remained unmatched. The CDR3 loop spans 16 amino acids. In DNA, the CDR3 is TGTGCCAGCAGTGACTCGAGCCTAGCGGGAGACGGGGAGCTGTTTTTT. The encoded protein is CASSDSSLAGDGELFF.